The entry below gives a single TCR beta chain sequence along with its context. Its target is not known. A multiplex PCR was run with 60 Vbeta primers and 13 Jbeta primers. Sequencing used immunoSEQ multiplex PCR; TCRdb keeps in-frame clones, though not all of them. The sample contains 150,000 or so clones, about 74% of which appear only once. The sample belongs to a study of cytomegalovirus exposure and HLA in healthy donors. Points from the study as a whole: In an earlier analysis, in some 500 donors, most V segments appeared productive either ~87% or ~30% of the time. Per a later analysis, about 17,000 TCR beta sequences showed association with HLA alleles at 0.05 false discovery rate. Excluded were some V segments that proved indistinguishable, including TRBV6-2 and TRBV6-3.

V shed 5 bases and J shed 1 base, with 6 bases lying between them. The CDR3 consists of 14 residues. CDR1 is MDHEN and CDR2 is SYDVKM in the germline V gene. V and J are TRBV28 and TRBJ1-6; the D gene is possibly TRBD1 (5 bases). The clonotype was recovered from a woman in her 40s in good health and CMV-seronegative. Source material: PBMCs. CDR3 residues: CASSKGSYNSPLHF. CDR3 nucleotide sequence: TGTGCCAGCAGTAAGGGGTCCTATAATTCACCCCTCCACTTT.